This T cell receptor beta chain appears in the sequencing data of a study of CD8+CD57+ T cells in acquired aplastic anemia. Genomic DNA constituted the template upon which TCR beta VDJ and CDR3 profiling was performed. Using its own MiXCR run on the reads, TCRdb lists one record per CDR3 protein. Of 190,000 or so distinct CDR3 sequences listed, around 60% are singletons. The CDR3 runs 13 residues. Trimming left V 7 bases short and J 4 bases short, with 11 bases between. The germline gives CDR1 SGHTA, CDR2 FQGNSA. This rearrangement joins TRBV7-2 to TRBJ2-1; D perhaps matches TRBD1 (6 bases). The sample comprised sorted CD4+, CD8+, or CD8+CD57+ T cells (not recorded which) from PBMCs. The source is a human donor in good health. The CDR3 loop is CASTKDSYNEQFF. The DNA of the CDR3 is TGTGCCAGCACCAAGGACAGTTACAATGAGCAGTTCTTC.